The 5 T cell receptor beta chains presented below share a single source sample, sequenced in a study of T cells in localized non-small cell lung cancer. Profiling relied on immunoSEQ multiplex PCR, and the TCRdb table lists in-frame clones only, not all of them. The repertoire holds about 62,000 clones, with roughly 76% as singletons. The specimen was PBMCs, collected before any cancer treatment. Receptors originate from a man aged 35 to 70 with stage II lung adenocarcinoma.

The chain recombines TRBV2 with TRBJ1-4; 7 nucleotides match TRBD1. After removal of 6 bases from V and 1 base from J, the junction contained 8 bases not matched to a gene. The CDR3 contains 16 residues. Germline assignment: CDR1 SNHLY and CDR2 FYNNEI. The CDR3 nucleotides read TGTGCCAGCAGCTTGAACAGGGGTCGAACTAATGAAAAACTGTTTTTT. Translation gives CASSLNRGRTNEKLFF.

The chain couples TRBV7-9 to TRBJ1-2, with TRBD1 matching over 9 bases. The CDR3 consists of 14 residues. Germline V gives CDR1 SEHNR, CDR2 FQNEAQ (reference sequence). Trimming at V came to 5 bases and at J to 5 bases, leaving 6 bases not matched to a gene. The CDR3 spells CASSPGTGWYGYTF. DNA of the CDR3: TGTGCCAGCAGCCCCGGGACAGGGTGGTATGGCTACACCTTC.

On this clone itself: The germline gene is not matched at one end of the junction; a read error may be the cause. As DNA, the CDR3 is TGTGCTAGCAGCTTAGGGGACGGGTTTAGCTCCTACAATGAGCAGTTCTTC. Residues: CASSLGDGFSSYNEQFF. This chain uses TRBV7-7 with TRBJ2-1, with D possibly being TRBD1 or TRBD2 (5 bases each). Germline CDR1 is SSHAT and CDR2 is FNYEAQ (reference sequence). The CDR3 contains 17 residues.

CDR3 residues: CASSSGPNSGNTIYF. The CDR3 nucleotides read TGTGCCAGCAGTTCCGGACCTAACTCTGGAAACACCATATATTTT. This chain uses TRBV5-6 with TRBJ1-3; D is unclear. Germline assignment: CDR1 SGHDT and CDR2 YYEEEE. The CDR3 spans 15 residues. With 5 bases removed from V and 0 bases from J, the gap between germline ends came to 12 bases. Supplemented by reference TRBV5-6 and TRBJ1-3, the full variable domain reads DAGVTQSPTHLIKTRGQQVTLRCSPKSGHDTVSWYQQALGQGPQFIFQYYEEEERQRGNFPDRFSGHQFPNYSSELNVNALLLGDSALYLCASSSGPNSGNTIYFGEGSWLTVV.

This chain connects TRBV7-9 to TRBJ1-4, with D unclear. The V end was cut by 6 bases, the J end by 2 bases, with 10 bases between. The CDR3 has 14 residues. Germline loops: CDR1 SEHNR, CDR2 FQNEAQ (reference sequence). DNA of the CDR3: TGTGCCAGCAGTGAGACGGAGACTAATGAAAAACTGTTTTTT. This sequence encodes CASSETETNEKLFF.